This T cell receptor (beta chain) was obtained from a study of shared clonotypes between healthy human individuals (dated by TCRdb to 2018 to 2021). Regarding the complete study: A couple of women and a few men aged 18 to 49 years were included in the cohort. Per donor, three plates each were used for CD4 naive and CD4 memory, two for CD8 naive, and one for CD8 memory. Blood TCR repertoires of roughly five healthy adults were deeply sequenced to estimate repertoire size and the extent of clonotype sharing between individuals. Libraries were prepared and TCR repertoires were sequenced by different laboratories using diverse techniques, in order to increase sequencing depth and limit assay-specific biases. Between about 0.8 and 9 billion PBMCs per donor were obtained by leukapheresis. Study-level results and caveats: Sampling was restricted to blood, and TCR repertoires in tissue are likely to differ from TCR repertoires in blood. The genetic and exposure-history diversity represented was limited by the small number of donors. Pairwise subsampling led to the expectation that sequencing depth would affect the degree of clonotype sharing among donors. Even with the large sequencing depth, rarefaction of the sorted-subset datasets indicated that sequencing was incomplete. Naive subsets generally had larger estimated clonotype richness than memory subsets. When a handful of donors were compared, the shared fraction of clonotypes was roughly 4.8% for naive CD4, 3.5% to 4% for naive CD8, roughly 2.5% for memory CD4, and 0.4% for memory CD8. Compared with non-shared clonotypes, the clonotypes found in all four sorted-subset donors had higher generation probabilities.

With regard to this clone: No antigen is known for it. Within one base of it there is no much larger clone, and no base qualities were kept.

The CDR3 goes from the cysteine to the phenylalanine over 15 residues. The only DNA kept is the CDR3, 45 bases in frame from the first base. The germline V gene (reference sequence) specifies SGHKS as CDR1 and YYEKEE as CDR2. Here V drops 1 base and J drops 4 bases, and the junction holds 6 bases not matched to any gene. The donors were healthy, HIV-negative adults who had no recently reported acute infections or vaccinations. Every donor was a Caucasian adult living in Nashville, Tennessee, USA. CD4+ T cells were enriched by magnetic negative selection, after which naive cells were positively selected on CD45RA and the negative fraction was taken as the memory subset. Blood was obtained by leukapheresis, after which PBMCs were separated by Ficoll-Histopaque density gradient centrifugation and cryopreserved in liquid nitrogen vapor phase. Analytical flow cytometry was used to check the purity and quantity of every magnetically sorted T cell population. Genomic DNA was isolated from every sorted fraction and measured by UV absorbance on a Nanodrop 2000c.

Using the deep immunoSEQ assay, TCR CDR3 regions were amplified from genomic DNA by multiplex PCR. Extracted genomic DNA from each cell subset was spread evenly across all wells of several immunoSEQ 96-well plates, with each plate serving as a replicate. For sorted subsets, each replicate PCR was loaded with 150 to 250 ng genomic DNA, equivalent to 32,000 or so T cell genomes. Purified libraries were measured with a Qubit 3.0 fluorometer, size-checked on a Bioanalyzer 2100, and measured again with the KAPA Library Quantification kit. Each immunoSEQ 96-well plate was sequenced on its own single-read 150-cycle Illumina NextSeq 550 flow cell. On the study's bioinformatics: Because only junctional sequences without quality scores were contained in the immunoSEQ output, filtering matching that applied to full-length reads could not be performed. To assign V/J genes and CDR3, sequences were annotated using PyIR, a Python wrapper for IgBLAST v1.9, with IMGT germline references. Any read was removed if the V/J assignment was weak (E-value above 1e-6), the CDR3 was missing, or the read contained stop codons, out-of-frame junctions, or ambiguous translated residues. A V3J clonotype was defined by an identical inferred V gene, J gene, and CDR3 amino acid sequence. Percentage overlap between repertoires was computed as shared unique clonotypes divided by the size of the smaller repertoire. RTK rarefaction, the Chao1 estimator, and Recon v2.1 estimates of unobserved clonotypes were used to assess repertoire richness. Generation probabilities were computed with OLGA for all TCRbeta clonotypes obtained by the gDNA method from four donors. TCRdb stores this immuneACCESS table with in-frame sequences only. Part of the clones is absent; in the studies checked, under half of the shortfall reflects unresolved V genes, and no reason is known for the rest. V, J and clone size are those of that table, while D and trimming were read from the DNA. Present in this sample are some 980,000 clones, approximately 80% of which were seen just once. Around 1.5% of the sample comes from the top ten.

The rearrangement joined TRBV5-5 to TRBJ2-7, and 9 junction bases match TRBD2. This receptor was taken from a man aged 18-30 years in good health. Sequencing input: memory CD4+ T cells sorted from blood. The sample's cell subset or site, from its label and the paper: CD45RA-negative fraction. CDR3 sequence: CASSLSLAGLYEQYF. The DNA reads TGTGCCAGCAGCTTGAGCCTAGCGGGACTTTACGAGCAGTACTTC.